The present T cell receptor beta chain was sequenced within a study of early T cells in non-severe SARS-CoV-2 infection. Study at large: Chains stayed unpaired after sequencing of bulk RNA from unsorted whole blood.

Trimming removed 5 bases from V and 8 bases from J, with 16 bases in between. The CDR3 totals 14 residues. Germline V gene data show CDR1 as MNHNS and CDR2 as SASEGT. This clonotype was detected only a few times. Its antigen is not known. The library protocol tagged individual cDNA molecules with unique molecular identifiers. TCRdb reprocessed the 5' RACE reads via MiXCR and lists one record per CDR3 protein. The table includes about 45,000 distinct CDR3 sequences, roughly 12% detected once. Study-level results: Lookups in VDJdb leaned toward anti-spike CD8 responses and missed private and CD4 specificities.

The receptor was isolated from an adult who was a healthcare worker with PCR-confirmed SARS-CoV-2 infection or an uninfected control (not recorded which). The V and J genes are TRBV6-1 and TRBJ2-1; no reliable D call. Sequencing input: whole blood. The CDR3 protein is CASSYSRPGDEQFF. DNA for the CDR3: TGTGCCAGCAGTTATAGCAGGCCAGGAGATGAGCAGTTCTTC.